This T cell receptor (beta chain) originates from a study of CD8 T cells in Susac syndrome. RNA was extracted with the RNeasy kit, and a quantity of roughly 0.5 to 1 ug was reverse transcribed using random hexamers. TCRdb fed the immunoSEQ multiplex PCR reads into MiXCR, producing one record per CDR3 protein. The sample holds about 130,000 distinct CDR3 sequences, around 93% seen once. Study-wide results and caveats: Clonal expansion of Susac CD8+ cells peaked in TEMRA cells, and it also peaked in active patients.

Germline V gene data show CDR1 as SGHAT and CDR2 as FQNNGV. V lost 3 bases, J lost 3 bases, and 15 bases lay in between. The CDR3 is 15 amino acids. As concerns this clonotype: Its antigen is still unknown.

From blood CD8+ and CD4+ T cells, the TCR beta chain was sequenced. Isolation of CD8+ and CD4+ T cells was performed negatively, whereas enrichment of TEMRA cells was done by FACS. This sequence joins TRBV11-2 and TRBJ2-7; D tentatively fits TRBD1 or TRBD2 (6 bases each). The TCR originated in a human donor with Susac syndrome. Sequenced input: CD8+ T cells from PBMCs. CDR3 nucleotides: TGTGCCAGCAGCTTTGGTGGGGGGCAAGGCTACGAGCAGTACTTC. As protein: CASSFGGGQGYEQYF. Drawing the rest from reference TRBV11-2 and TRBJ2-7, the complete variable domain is EAGVAQSPRYKIIEKRQSVAFWCNPISGHATLYWYQQILGQGPKLLIQFQNNGVVDDSQLPKDRFSAERLKGVDSTLKIQPAKLEDSAVYLCASSFGGGQGYEQYFGPGTRLTVT.